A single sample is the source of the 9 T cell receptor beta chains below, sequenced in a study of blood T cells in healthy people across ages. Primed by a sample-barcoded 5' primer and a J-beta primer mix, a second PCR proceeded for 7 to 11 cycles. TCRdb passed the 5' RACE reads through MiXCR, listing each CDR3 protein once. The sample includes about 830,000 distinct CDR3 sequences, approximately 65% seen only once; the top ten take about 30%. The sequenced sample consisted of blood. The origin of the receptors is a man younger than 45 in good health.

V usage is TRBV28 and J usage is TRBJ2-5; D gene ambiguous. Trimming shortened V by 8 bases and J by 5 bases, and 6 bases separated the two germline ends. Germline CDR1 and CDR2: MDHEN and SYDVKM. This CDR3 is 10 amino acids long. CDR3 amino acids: CASARETQYF. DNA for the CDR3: TGTGCCAGCGCCAGGGAGACCCAGTACTTC.

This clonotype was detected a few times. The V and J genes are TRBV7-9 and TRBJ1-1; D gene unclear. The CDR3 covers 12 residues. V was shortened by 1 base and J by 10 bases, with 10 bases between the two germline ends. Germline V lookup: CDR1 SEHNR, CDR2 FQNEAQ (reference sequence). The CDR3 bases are TGTGCCAGCAGCTTAGTTGGGGAGATAGCTTTCTTT. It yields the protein CASSLVGEIAFF.

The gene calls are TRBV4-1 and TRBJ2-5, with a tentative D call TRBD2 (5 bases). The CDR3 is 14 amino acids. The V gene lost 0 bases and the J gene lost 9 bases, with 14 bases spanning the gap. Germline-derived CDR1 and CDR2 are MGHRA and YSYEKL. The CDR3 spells CASSQDRGERAQYF. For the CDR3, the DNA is TGCGCCAGCAGCCAAGATCGAGGCGAGAGGGCCCAGTACTTC.

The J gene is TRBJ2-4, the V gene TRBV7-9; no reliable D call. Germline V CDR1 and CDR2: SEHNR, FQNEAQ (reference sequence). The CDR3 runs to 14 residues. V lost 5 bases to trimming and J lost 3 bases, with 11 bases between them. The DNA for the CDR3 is TGTGCCAGCAGCCGCGCCAACGTCAAAAACATTCAGTACTTC. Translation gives CASSRANVKNIQYF.

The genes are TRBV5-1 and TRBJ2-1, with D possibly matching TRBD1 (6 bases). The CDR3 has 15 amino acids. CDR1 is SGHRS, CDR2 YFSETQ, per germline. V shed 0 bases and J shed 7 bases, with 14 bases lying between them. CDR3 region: CASSLVSGVRNEQFF. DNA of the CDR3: TGCGCCAGCAGCTTGGTGTCAGGGGTTCGAAATGAGCAGTTCTTC.

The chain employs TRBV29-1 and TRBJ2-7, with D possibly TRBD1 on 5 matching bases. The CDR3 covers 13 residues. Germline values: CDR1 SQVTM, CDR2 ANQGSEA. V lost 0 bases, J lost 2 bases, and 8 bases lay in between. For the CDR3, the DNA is TGCAGCGTTGAAGACGGACACCCCTACGAGCAGTACTTC. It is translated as CSVEDGHPYEQYF.

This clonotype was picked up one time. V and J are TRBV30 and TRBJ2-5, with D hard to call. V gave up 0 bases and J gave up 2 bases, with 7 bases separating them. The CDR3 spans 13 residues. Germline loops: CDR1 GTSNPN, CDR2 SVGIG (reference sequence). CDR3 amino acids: CAWSVGGQETQYF. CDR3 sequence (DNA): TGTGCCTGGAGTGTAGGCGGACAAGAGACCCAGTACTTC.

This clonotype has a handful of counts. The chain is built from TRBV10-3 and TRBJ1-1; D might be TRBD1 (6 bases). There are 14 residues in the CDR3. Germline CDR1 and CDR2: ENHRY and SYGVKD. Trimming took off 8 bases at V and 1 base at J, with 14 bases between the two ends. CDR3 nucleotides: TGTGCCATCCAGCCCCGACAGGAGAACACTGAAGCTTTCTTT. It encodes CAIQPRQENTEAFF.

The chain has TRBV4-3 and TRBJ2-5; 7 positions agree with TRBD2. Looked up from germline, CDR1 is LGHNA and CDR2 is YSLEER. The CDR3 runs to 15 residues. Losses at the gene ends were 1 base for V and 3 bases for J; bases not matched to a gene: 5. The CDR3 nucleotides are TGCGCCAGCAGCCAAGGGTTGGGGGGGGAAGAGACCCAGTACTTC. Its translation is CASSQGLGGEETQYF.